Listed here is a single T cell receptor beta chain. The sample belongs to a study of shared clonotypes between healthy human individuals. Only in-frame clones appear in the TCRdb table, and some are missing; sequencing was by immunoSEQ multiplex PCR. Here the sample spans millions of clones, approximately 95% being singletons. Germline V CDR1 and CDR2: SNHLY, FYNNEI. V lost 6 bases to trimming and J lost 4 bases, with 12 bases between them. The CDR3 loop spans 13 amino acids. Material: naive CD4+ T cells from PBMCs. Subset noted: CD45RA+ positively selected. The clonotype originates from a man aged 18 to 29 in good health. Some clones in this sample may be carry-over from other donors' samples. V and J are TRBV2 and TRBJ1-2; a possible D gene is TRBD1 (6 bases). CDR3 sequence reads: CASRTEGGYGYTF. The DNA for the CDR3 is TGTGCCAGCAGGACGGAAGGGGGCTATGGCTACACCTTC.